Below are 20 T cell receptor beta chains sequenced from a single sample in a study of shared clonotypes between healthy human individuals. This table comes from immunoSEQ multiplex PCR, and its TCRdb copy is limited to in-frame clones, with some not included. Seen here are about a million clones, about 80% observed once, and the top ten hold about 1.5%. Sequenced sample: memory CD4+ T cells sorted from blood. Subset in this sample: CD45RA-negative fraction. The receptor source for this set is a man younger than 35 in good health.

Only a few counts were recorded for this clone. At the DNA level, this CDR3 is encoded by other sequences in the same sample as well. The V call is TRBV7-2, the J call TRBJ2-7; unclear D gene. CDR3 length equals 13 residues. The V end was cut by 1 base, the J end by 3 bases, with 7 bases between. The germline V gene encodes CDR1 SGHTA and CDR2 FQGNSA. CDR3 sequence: CASSLVGGYEQYF. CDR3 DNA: TGTGCCAGCAGCTTAGTTGGCGGCTACGAGCAGTACTTC.

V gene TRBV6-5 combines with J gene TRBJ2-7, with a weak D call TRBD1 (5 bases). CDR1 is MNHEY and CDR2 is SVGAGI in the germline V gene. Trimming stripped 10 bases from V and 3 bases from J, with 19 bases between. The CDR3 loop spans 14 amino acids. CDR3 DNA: TGTGCCACCGCGGCGGACAATCCGAGCTACGAGCAGTACTTC. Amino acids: CATAADNPSYEQYF.

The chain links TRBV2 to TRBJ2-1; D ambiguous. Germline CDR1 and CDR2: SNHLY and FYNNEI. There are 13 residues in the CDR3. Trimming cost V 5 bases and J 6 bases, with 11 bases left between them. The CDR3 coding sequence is TGTGCCAGCAGTTATAACACTGGCAATGAGCAGTTCTTC. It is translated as CASSYNTGNEQFF.

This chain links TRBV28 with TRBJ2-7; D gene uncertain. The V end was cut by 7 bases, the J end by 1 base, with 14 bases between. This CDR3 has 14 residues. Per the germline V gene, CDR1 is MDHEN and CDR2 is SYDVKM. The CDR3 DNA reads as TGTGCCAGCATTCGGGCAGGCTTGTCCTACGAGCAGTACTTC. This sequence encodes CASIRAGLSYEQYF.

The CDR3 reads CASSLGGLAGVNEQFF. CDR3 coding DNA: TGTGCCAGCAGCTTAGGGGGACTAGCGGGAGTCAATGAGCAGTTCTTC. The rearrangement uses TRBV7-2 and TRBJ2-1, with TRBD2 identical over 14 bases. The CDR3 loop spans 16 amino acids. V trimming: 1 base; J trimming: 6 bases; junction bases outside the gene matches: 2. Germline CDR1 and CDR2: SGHTA and FQGNSA.

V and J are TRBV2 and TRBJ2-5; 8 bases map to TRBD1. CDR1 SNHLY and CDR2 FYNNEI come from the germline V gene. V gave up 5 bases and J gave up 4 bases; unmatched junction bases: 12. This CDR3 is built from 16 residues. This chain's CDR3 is CASSSRGRGRGETQYF. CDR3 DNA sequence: TGTGCCAGCAGTTCCAGGGGGCGAGGTAGGGGAGAGACCCAGTACTTC.

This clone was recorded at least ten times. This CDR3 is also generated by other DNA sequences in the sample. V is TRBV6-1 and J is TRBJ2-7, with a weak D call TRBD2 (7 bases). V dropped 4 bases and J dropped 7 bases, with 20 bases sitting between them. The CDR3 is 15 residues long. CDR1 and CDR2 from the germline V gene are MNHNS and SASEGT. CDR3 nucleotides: TGTGCCAGCAGTGCCGTTGGCGGGGGCCCGGGTGAGCAGTACTTC. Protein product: CASSAVGGGPGEQYF.

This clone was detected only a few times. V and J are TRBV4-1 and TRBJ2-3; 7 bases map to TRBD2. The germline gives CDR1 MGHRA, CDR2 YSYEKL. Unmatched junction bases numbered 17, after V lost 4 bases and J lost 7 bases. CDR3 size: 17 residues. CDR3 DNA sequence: TGCGCCAGCAGCCGCTTCGGGGCGGGGGAGGCGCTGAATACGCAGTATTTT. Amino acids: CASSRFGAGEALNTQYF.

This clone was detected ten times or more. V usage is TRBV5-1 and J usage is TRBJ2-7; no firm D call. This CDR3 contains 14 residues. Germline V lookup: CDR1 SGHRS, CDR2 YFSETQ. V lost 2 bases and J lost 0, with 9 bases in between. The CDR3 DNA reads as TGCGCCAGCAGCTTCTCAGATTCCTCCTACGAGCAGTACTTC. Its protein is CASSFSDSSYEQYF.

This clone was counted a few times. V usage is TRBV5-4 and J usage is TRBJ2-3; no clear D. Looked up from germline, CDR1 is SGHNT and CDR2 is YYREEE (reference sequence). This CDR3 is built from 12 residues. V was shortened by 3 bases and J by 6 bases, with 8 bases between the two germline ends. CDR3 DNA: TGTGCCAGCAGCTCGCAAGGGGATACGCAGTATTTT. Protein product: CASSSQGDTQYF.

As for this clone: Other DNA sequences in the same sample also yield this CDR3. The CDR3 here is CAISDLRQGNTGELFF. Here the CDR3 DNA reads TGTGCCATCAGTGATTTACGACAGGGGAACACCGGGGAGCTGTTTTTT. The chain uses TRBV10-3 and TRBJ2-2; 7 positions match TRBD1. Germline values: CDR1 ENHRY, CDR2 SYGVKD. Trimming at V came to 3 bases and at J to 1 base, leaving 5 bases not matched to a gene. There are 16 residues in the CDR3.

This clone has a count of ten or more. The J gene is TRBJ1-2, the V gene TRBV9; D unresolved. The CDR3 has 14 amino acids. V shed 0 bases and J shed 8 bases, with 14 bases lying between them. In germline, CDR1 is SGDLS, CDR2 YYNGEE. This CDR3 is CASSVAWRANGYTF. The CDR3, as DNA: TGTGCCAGCAGCGTAGCTTGGCGGGCGAACGGCTACACCTTC.

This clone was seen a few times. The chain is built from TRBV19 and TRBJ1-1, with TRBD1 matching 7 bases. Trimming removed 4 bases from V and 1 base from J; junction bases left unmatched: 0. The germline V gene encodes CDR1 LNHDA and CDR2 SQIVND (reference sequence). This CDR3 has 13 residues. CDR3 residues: CASSNRGNTEAFF. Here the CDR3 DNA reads TGTGCCAGTAGTAACAGGGGGAACACTGAAGCTTTCTTT.

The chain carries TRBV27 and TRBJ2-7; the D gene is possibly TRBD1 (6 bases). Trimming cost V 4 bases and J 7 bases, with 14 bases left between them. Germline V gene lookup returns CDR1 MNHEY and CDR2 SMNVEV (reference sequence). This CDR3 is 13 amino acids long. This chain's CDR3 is CASSSQGPGEQYF. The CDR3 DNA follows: TGTGCCAGCAGTTCTCAGGGGCCGGGGGAGCAGTACTTC.

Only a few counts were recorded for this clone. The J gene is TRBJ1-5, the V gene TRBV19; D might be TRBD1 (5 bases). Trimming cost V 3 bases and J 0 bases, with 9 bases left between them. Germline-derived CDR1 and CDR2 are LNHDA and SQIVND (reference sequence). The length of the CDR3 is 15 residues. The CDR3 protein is CASSIPGLSNQPQHF. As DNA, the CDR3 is TGTGCCAGTAGTATTCCAGGGCTTAGCAATCAGCCCCAGCATTTT.

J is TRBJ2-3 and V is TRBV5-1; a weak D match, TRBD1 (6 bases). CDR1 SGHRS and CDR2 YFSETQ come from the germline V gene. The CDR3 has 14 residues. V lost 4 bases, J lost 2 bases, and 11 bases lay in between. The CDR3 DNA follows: TGCGCCAGCAGCATACAGGGAGTCACAGATACGCAGTATTTT. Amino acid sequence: CASSIQGVTDTQYF. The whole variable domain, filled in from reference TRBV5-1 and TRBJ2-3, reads KAGVTQTPRYLIKTRGQQVTLSCSPISGHRSVSWYQQTPGQGLQFLFEYFSETQRNKGNFPGRFSGRQFSNSRSEMNVSTLELGDSALYLCASSIQGVTDTQYFGPGTRLTVL.

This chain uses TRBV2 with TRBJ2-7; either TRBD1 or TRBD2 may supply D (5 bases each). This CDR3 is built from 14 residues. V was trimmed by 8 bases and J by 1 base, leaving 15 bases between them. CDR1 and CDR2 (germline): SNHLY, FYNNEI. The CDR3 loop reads CASGLRDGSYEQYF. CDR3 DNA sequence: TGTGCCAGCGGGCTTCGGGACGGGTCCTACGAGCAGTACTTC. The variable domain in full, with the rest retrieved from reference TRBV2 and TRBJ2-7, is EPEVTQTPSHQVTQMGQEVILRCVPISNHLYFYWYRQILGQKVEFLVSFYNNEISEKSEIFDDQFSVERPDGSNFTLKIRSTKLEDSAMYFCASGLRDGSYEQYFGPGTRLTVT.

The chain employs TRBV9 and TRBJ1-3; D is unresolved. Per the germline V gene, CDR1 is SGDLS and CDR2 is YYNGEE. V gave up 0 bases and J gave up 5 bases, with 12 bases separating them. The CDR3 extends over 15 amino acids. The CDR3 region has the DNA TGTGCCAGCAGCGTAGCTGAGAGTCCTAGAAACACCATATATTTT. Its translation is CASSVAESPRNTIYF. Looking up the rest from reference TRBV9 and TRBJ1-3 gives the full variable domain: DSGVTQTPKHLITATGQRVTLRCSPRSGDLSVYWYQQSLDQGLQFLIQYYNGEERAKGNILERFSAQQFPDLHSELNLSSLELGDSALYFCASSVAESPRNTIYFGEGSWLTVV.

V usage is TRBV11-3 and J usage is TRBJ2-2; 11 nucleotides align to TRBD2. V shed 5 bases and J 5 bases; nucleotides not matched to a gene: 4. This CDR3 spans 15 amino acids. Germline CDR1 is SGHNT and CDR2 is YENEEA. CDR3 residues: CASSPTSGGTGELFF. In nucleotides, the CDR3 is TGTGCCAGCAGCCCCACTAGCGGGGGTACCGGGGAGCTGTTTTTT.

The CDR3: CASSQDPGTLYGYTF. The CDR3, as DNA: TGCGCCAGCAGCCAAGACCCTGGGACTCTCTATGGCTACACCTTC. The chain uses TRBV4-3 and TRBJ1-2; a weak D match, TRBD1 (5 bases). With 0 bases removed from V and 4 bases from J, the gap between germline ends came to 12 bases. CDR3 length equals 15 residues. CDR1 is LGHNA, CDR2 YSLEER, per germline.